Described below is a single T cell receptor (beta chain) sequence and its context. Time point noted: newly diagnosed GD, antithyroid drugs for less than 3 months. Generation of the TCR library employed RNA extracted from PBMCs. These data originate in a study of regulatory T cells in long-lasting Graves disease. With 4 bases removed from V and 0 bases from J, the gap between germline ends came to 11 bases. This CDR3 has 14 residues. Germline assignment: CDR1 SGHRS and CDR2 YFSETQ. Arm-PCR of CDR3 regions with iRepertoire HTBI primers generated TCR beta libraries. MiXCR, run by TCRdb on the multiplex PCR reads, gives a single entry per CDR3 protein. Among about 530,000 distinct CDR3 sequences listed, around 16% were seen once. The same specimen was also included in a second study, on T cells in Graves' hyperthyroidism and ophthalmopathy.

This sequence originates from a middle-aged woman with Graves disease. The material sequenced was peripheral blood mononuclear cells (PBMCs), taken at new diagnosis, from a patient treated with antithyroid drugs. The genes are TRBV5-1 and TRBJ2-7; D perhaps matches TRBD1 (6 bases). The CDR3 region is CASSPGQLSYEQYF. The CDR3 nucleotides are TGCGCCAGCAGCCCGGGACAACTCTCCTACGAGCAGTACTTC.